Listed below are T cell receptor beta chains from one sample, sequenced in a study of blood T cell repertoires in COVID-19. Assay: immunoSEQ multiplex PCR; the TCRdb copy retains only in-frame clones and omits some. The table lists about 140,000 clones, about 81% of them singletons. Sequenced material: peripheral blood. These receptors were obtained from a woman of 80 years or more with acute or convalescent COVID-19. Both conserved end residues are part of each CDR3. Each record gives: D gene, clone size, J gene, V gene, CDR3 DNA, CDR3 protein. A D gene is named only where the DNA matches it firmly. Clone size appears in some rows only: once, few, many, or a class for an expanded clone.

. | . | TRBJ1-1 | TRBV7-9 | TGTGCCAGCAGCTCCGAATCAGGGAAGGCTGAAGCTTTCTTT | CASSSESGKAEAFF
. | . | TRBJ1-6 | TRBV3-1/TRBV3-2 | TGTGCCAGCAGCCACCTAAGCGTTTTTTCACCCCTCCACTTT | CASSHLSVFSPLHF
TRBD2 | . | TRBJ2-3 | TRBV7-9 | TGTGCCAGCAGCTTAGCACCTAGCGGCTTACCCACAGATACGCAGTATTTT | CASSLAPSGLPTDTQYF
. | . | TRBJ2-3 | TRBV6-5 | TGTGCCAGCAGTCCTCTCGGCGGCCCAGATACGCAGTATTTT | CASSPLGGPDTQYF
TRBD1 | once | TRBJ2-7 | TRBV6-5 | TGTGCCAGCGCCACGGGACAGGGTCCCTACGAGCAGTACTTC | CASATGQGPYEQYF
. | . | TRBJ1-1 | TRBV3-1/TRBV3-2 | TGTGCCAGCAGCCAAGGGCCGCCCTACGGGGGGAACACTGAAGCTTTCTTT | CASSQGPPYGGNTEAFF
TRBD2 | . | TRBJ2-3 | TRBV12-3/TRBV12-4 | TGTGCCAGCAGCTTTAGCGGGAGGGAGCAGTATTTT | CASSFSGREQYF
. | . | TRBJ1-2 | TRBV19 | TGTGCCAGTAGTATCCAGCGGAGCTATGGCTACACCTTC | CASSIQRSYGYTF
TRBD2 | . | TRBJ2-7 | TRBV20-1 | TGCAGTGCTAGTGGAGCGGGAGGGCCCTACGAGCAGTACTTC | CSASGAGGPYEQYF
. | . | TRBJ1-6 | TRBV11-2 | TGTGCCAGCAGCCCACATTATCCACCCCTCCACTTT | CASSPHYPPLHF
. | . | TRBJ2-7 | TRBV18 | TGTGCCAGCTCACCGGGGGGTTTCTACGAGCAGTACTTC | CASSPGGFYEQYF
TRBD1 | . | TRBJ2-7 | TRBV27 | TGTGCCAGCAGGCCCCCCGGGACAGGGAGGGACGAGCAGTACTTC | CASRPPGTGRDEQYF
. | once | TRBJ2-5 | TRBV5-1 | TGCGCCAGCAGCGTCGGGGGAGGTTGGGAGACCCAGTACTTC | CASSVGGGWETQYF
. | . | TRBJ2-1 | TRBV11-3 | TGTGCCAGCAGCGGACAGAACAATGAGCAGTTCTTC | CASSGQNNEQFF
TRBD2 | . | TRBJ2-3 | TRBV6-5 | TGTGCCAGCAGCGGACTAGGGAGATTCACAGATACGCAGTATTTT | CASSGLGRFTDTQYF
. | . | TRBJ1-4 | TRBV3-1/TRBV3-2 | TGTGCCAGCAGCCAAGAATGGACAAGGGGTGACGAAAAACTGTTTTTT | CASSQEWTRGDEKLFF
. | . | TRBJ2-7 | TRBV21-1 | TGTGCCAGCAGCAAAGGCGGATACGAGCAGTACTTC | CASSKGGYEQYF
TRBD1 | . | TRBJ1-2 | TRBV24-1 | TGTGCCACCAGTGGCAGACAGGGCCATAACTATGGCTACACCTTC | CATSGRQGHNYGYTF
TRBD1 | . | TRBJ1-2 | TRBV6-5 | TGTGCCAGCAGTTACGGGGACAGCGGGTCTGGCTACACCTTC | CASSYGDSGSGYTF
TRBD2 | . | TRBJ2-7 | TRBV6-5 | TGTGCCAGCAGTTATCTCCGGGAGGGCGAGCAGTACTTC | CASSYLREGEQYF
. | once | TRBJ2-3 | TRBV5-1 | TGCGCCAGCAGCTTGCACCCTGCGGCTGATACGCAGTATTTT | CASSLHPAADTQYF
. | . | TRBJ2-5 | TRBV5-4 | TGTGCCAGCAGCGGGGGGGGCCCCAGACAGTACCAAGAGACCCAGTACTTC | CASSGGGPRQYQETQYF
. | . | TRBJ2-7 | TRBV6-6 | TGTGCCAGCAGCCAGACGAGGGGGGGTGGCAGCGAGCAGTACTTC | CASSQTRGGGSEQYF
. | . | TRBJ1-3 | TRBV18 | TGTGCCAGCTCACCACCGGCAGGCTACTCTGGAAACACCATATATTTT | CASSPPAGYSGNTIYF
TRBD1 | . | TRBJ2-1 | TRBV9 | TGTGCCAGCAGCGTATGGTCGCAGGGGGCCTATGAGCAGTTCTTC | CASSVWSQGAYEQFF
. | . | TRBJ2-3 | TRBV24-1 | TGTGCCACCAGTGATGGCCTCTTTGATACGCAGTATTTT | CATSDGLFDTQYF
. | once | TRBJ1-5 | TRBV20-1 | TGCAGTGCTAGTTACCCTGATCGGACAGTTGGCAATCAGCCCCAGCATTTT | CSASYPDRTVGNQPQHF
. | . | TRBJ1-3 | TRBV30 | TGTGCCTGGAGCGACACAGGGTTTCGAAACACCATATATTTT | CAWSDTGFRNTIYF
. | . | TRBJ1-3 | TRBV19 | TGTGCCAGTAGTATAGCCACAGCGGGGGATCCTGGAAACACCATATATTTT | CASSIATAGDPGNTIYF
TRBD2 | . | TRBJ2-1 | TRBV4-2 | TGTGCCAGCAGCCAAGCTAGCGGGGATCTCTCCTACAATGAGCAGTTCTTC | CASSQASGDLSYNEQFF
. | . | TRBJ1-2 | TRBV5-1 | TGCGCCAGCAGCCTGGACGGTTACCCCGCTAACTATGGCTACACCTTC | CASSLDGYPANYGYTF
. | . | TRBJ1-2 | TRBV6-1 | TGTGCCAGCAGTGAATCCCGATCCGGGAACTTCTATGGCTACACCTTC | CASSESRSGNFYGYTF
. | . | TRBJ1-5 | TRBV6-5 | TGTGCCAGCAGACAGGGATGGCAGCCCCAGCATTTT | CASRQGWQPQHF
. | . | TRBJ2-5 | TRBV13 | TGTGCCAGCAGCATGGACTCACTGGGGACCCAGTACTTC | CASSMDSLGTQYF
TRBD1 | . | TRBJ2-3 | TRBV10-3 | TGTGCCATCAGGAGGGACAGGGGGGCAGATACGCAGTATTTT | CAIRRDRGADTQYF
. | . | TRBJ1-2 | TRBV19 | TGTGCCAGTAGTTCCCAGGGGAGTGGCTATGGCTACACCTTC | CASSSQGSGYGYTF
. | . | TRBJ2-7 | TRBV19 | TGTGCCAGTAGTACCGAGGTCGGCTACGAGCAGTACTTC | CASSTEVGYEQYF
TRBD1 | . | TRBJ2-7 | TRBV5-1 | TGCGCCAGCAGTGTGGGGACAGGGGACCTCTACGAGCAGTACTTC | CASSVGTGDLYEQYF
TRBD1 | once | TRBJ1-2 | TRBV10-2 | TGCGCCAGCAGCAGCGGGACAGGGAATGGCTACACCTTC | CASSSGTGNGYTF
TRBD1 | . | TRBJ2-1 | TRBV3-1/TRBV3-2 | TGTGCCAGCAGCCAAAGGGGGCTAGCTACGAATGAGCAGTTCTTC | CASSQRGLATNEQFF
. | . | TRBJ2-7 | TRBV27 | TGTGCCAGCAGTTTAAGGGGCGGACGGCAGTACTTC | CASSLRGGRQYF
. | . | TRBJ2-2 | TRBV15 | TGTGCCACCAGCAGAGATTTGGGAGGGGGCACCGGGGAGCTGTTTTTT | CATSRDLGGGTGELFF
. | few | TRBJ1-1 | TRBV4-1 | TGCGCCAGCAGCCAAAGGATGGGACTGAGGAACACTGAAGCTTTCTTT | CASSQRMGLRNTEAFF
TRBD1 | once | TRBJ1-4 | TRBV7-9 | TGTGCCAGCAGCTATCCGGACAGGGGGAATGAAAAACTGTTTTTT | CASSYPDRGNEKLFF
. | few | TRBJ1-1 | TRBV28 | TGTGCCAGCAGTTTGCCAGGGGTATTAGTGGACACTGAAGCTTTCTTT | CASSLPGVLVDTEAFF